These 28 T cell receptor beta chains came from one sample sequenced in a study of cytomegalovirus exposure and HLA in healthy donors. The PCR used 60 Vbeta and 13 Jbeta primers. Profiling relied on immunoSEQ multiplex PCR, and the TCRdb table lists in-frame clones only, not all of them. Of over 150,000 clones listed, 65% to 80% are singletons. Material: PBMCs. Receptor source: a middle-aged woman in good health and CMV-seronegative.

The gene calls are TRBV7-6 and TRBJ1-5, with 7 bases that match TRBD1. V was pared by 1 base and J by 0 bases, with 3 bases of the junction left unmatched. Germline V gene sequence: CDR1 SGHVS, CDR2 FNYEAQ. The CDR3 runs 16 residues. The CDR3 sequence: CASSLGTGISNQPQHF. CDR3 coding DNA: TGTGCCAGCAGCTTAGGGACAGGAATTAGCAATCAGCCCCAGCATTTT.

The J gene is TRBJ2-7, the V gene TRBV11-3, with 7 nucleotides matching TRBD1. This CDR3 is built from 15 residues. V shed 1 base and J 0 bases; nucleotides not matched to a gene: 3. In germline, CDR1 is SGHNT, CDR2 YENEEA. CDR3 sequence reads: CASSLGGQISYEQYF. The CDR3, as DNA: TGTGCCAGCAGCTTAGGGGGACAGATCTCCTACGAGCAGTACTTC.

V is TRBV6-1 and J is TRBJ1-2; maybe TRBD1 (5 bases). V lost 6 bases and J 0 bases, leaving 23 bases between the germline ends. The CDR3 spans 18 residues. CDR1 is MNHNS and CDR2 is SASEGT in the germline V gene. In DNA form, the CDR3 reads TGTGCCAGCAGCGAAAGCCTCGGGCAGGGAGGTACTAACTATGGCTACACCTTC. Its translation is CASSESLGQGGTNYGYTF.

V usage is TRBV19 and J usage is TRBJ2-6; 12 nucleotides line up with TRBD2. Germline CDR1 LNHDA, CDR2 SQIVND (reference sequence). Trimming removed 5 bases from V and 3 bases from J; junction bases left unmatched: 8. This CDR3 is built from 18 residues. CDR3 nucleotides: TGTGCCAGTAGTGGGCCTAGCGGGGGGGCCGTTGGGGCCAACGTCCTGACTTTC. Amino acid sequence: CASSGPSGGAVGANVLTF.

Comments on this clone: One end of the junction does not line up with germline, which may come from a read error. The chain recombines TRBV5-1 with TRBJ2-7; D perhaps matches TRBD2 (5 bases). The CDR3 covers 15 residues. Germline V gene sequence: CDR1 SGHRS, CDR2 YFSETQ. The CDR3 region is CAGSFGGPEAYEQYF. CDR3 sequence (DNA): TGCGCCGGCAGCTTTGGTGGCCCGGAGGCCTACGAGCAGTACTTC.

This chain uses TRBV11-3 with TRBJ2-1; D may be TRBD1 (6 bases). V gave up 1 base and J gave up 10 bases, with 11 bases separating them. This CDR3 is 13 amino acids long. CDR1 and CDR2 from the germline V gene are SGHNT and YENEEA. The CDR3: CASSLGGRGEQFF. The CDR3 region has the DNA TGTGCCAGCAGCTTAGGGGGCAGGGGAGAGCAGTTCTTC.

This clone came up a few times. The chain's CDR3 is CASSLPGSGGEQYF. CDR3 nucleotides: TGCGCCAGCAGCTTGCCGGGTAGCGGGGGCGAGCAGTACTTC. V is TRBV5-1 and J is TRBJ2-7; 9 bases are shared with TRBD2. Germline lookup yields CDR1 SGHRS and CDR2 YFSETQ. V was clipped by 1 base and J by 6 bases; unmatched bases: 5. The CDR3 has 14 residues.

This chain joins TRBV5-6 and TRBJ1-2; tentative D call: TRBD1 (5 bases). Germline V CDR1 and CDR2: SGHDT, YYEEEE. The CDR3 spans 12 residues. V shed 3 bases and J shed 4 bases, with 7 bases lying between them. The CDR3 spells CASSSDSYGYTF. The DNA of the CDR3 is TGTGCCAGCAGCTCCGACAGCTATGGCTACACCTTC.

CDR3: CASSYSATDSPLHF. The DNA of the CDR3 is TGTGCCAGCAGTTACAGCGCAACCGATTCACCCCTCCACTTT. V gene TRBV6-5 combines with J gene TRBJ1-6, with no clear D. Between the trimmed V and J ends, which lost 2 bases and 8 bases, there was a span of 10 bases. The CDR3 totals 14 residues. The V gene's germline CDR1 is MNHEY and CDR2 SVGAGI.

The V call is TRBV28, the J call TRBJ1-1, with D possibly matching TRBD1 (5 bases). V lost 9 bases, J lost 7 bases, and 12 bases lay in between. Per the germline V gene, CDR1 is MDHEN and CDR2 is SYDVKM. The CDR3 is 11 amino acids. Here the CDR3 reads CASLGVGEAFF. The DNA for the CDR3 is TGTGCCAGTTTAGGGGTCGGTGAAGCTTTCTTT.

V gene TRBV10-3 combines with J gene TRBJ2-7; D unresolved. This CDR3 comprises 14 residues. The V gene's germline CDR1 is ENHRY and CDR2 SYGVKD. Trimming stripped 3 bases from V and 7 bases from J, with 16 bases between. CDR3 nucleotide sequence: TGTGCCATCAGTGACTCTGGTCTGGCGAGGGAGCAGTACTTC. Encoded protein: CAISDSGLAREQYF.

The chain employs TRBV9 and TRBJ1-2, with 8 bases that match TRBD1. CDR1 and CDR2 from the germline V gene are SGDLS and YYNGEE. There are 15 residues in the CDR3. J lost 3 bases, V lost 0 bases, and 4 bases had no gene match. Here the CDR3 DNA reads TGTGCCAGCAGCGTAGAGCAGGGGGCTTACTATGGCTACACCTTC. As protein: CASSVEQGAYYGYTF. The full variable domain, in which reference TRBV9 and TRBJ1-2 provide the parts outside the CDR3, is DSGVTQTPKHLITATGQRVTLRCSPRSGDLSVYWYQQSLDQGLQFLIQYYNGEERAKGNILERFSAQQFPDLHSELNLSSLELGDSALYFCASSVEQGAYYGYTFGSGTRLTVV.

The rearrangement links TRBV6-1 to TRBJ1-3; no firm D call. This CDR3 comprises 14 residues. CDR1 MNHNS and CDR2 SASEGT come from the germline V gene. V lost 6 bases and J lost 6, with 15 bases in between. The DNA of the CDR3 is TGTGCCAGCAGCCAGGACGGGGAGGTAAACACCATATATTTT. Protein product: CASSQDGEVNTIYF.

The rearrangement links TRBV2 to TRBJ1-6, with TRBD1 as a possible D gene (6 bases). V shed 7 bases and J shed 5 bases, with 15 bases lying between them. This CDR3 region has 15 residues. Germline V gene data show CDR1 as SNHLY and CDR2 as FYNNEI. The chain's CDR3 is CASTYGQSHNSPLHF. DNA of the CDR3: TGTGCCAGCACCTACGGACAGTCTCATAATTCACCCCTCCACTTT.

V usage is TRBV5-5 and J usage is TRBJ2-5; 8 nucleotides align to TRBD1. The DNA matches TRBJ2-7 better at its end, which makes the J call doubtful. Germline V CDR1 and CDR2: SGHKS, YYEKEE (reference sequence). The CDR3 has 14 amino acids. The CDR3 region is CASRPGQDTYEQYF. The CDR3 coding sequence is TGTGCCAGCAGACCGGGACAGGACACCTACGAGCAGTACTTC.

The genes are TRBV5-5 and TRBJ2-7, with D perhaps TRBD2 (5 bases). The CDR3 runs to 14 residues. Germline V gives CDR1 SGHKS, CDR2 YYEKEE (reference sequence). Between the trimmed V and J ends, which lost 1 base and 6 bases, there was a span of 14 bases. DNA of the CDR3: TGTGCCAGCAGCTTGCTATCCGTCCGGGGCGAGCAGTACTTC. Translation gives CASSLLSVRGEQYF. Using reference TRBV5-5 and TRBJ2-7 for the parts outside the CDR3, the full variable domain is DAGVTQSPTHLIKTRGQQVTLRCSPISGHKSVSWYQQVLGQGPQFIFQYYEKEERGRGNFPDRFSARQFPNYSSELNVNALLLGDSALYLCASSLLSVRGEQYFGPGTRLTVT.

V usage is TRBV7-9 and J usage is TRBJ2-3; D ambiguous. The CDR3 consists of 15 residues. Trimming left V 2 bases short and J 1 base short, with 10 bases between. Germline V CDR1 and CDR2: SEHNR, FQNEAQ (reference sequence). CDR3 region: CASSLPGRGTDTQYF. DNA for the CDR3: TGTGCCAGCAGCTTACCGGGTCGGGGCACAGATACGCAGTATTTT.

The V and J genes are TRBV6-5 and TRBJ2-5; 7 bases map to TRBD1. V trimming: 2 bases; J trimming: 4 bases; junction bases outside the gene matches: 4. CDR3 length: 14 residues. Germline lookup yields CDR1 MNHEY and CDR2 SVGAGI. The CDR3 sequence: CASSYQTGLETQYF. Here the CDR3 DNA reads TGTGCCAGCAGTTACCAGACAGGGTTAGAGACCCAGTACTTC.

The chain joins TRBV2 to TRBJ2-2; 7 positions agree with TRBD2. The CDR3 loop spans 15 amino acids. Germline V gives CDR1 SNHLY, CDR2 FYNNEI. V lost 7 bases and J lost 4; bases outside the gene matches: 9. CDR3 region: CASTTDGGGTGELFF. The CDR3 bases are TGTGCCAGCACCACGGATGGGGGGGGCACCGGGGAGCTGTTTTTT.

The CDR3 region has the DNA TGCGCCAGCGGGGGCTCCACTAGCGCCAACACCGGGGAGCTGTTTTTT. Its translation: CASGGSTSANTGELFF. The rearrangement links TRBV10-2 to TRBJ2-2, with D perhaps TRBD2 (7 bases). This CDR3 has 16 amino acids. From germline, CDR1 is WSHSY and CDR2 SAAADI. V gave up 8 bases and J gave up 2 bases, with 18 bases separating them.

V and J are TRBV28 and TRBJ2-5, with 7 bases aligning to TRBD2. J lost 2 bases, V lost 4 bases, and 7 bases had no gene match. The CDR3 is 15 residues long. Germline V gene lookup returns CDR1 MDHEN and CDR2 SYDVKM. In DNA, the CDR3 is TGTGCCAGCAGTTGGGGAGGGGCAGATCAAGAGACCCAGTACTTC. This gives the protein CASSWGGADQETQYF.

This clone was counted between two and nine times. The gene calls are TRBV7-9 and TRBJ2-1; the D gene is possibly TRBD2 (6 bases). CDR1 and CDR2 (germline): SEHNR, FQNEAQ (reference sequence). The CDR3 is 15 amino acids. V dropped 2 bases and J dropped 5 bases, with 13 bases sitting between them. The CDR3 DNA reads as TGTGCCAGCAGCTTACGGGGCGGGGACGACAATGAGCAGTTCTTC. Protein product: CASSLRGGDDNEQFF.

The J gene is TRBJ2-7, the V gene TRBV5-1; 7 nucleotides line up with TRBD1. The CDR3 runs to 13 residues. J gave up 11 bases and V 4 bases, and 12 bases lay outside the gene matches. Germline V CDR1 and CDR2: SGHRS, YFSETQ. The CDR3 DNA sequence: TGCGCCAGCAGCCCGCCGGCGGACAGGCCAGAGTACTTC. Its protein product is CASSPPADRPEYF. The variable domain in full, completed from reference TRBV5-1 and TRBJ2-7, reads KAGVTQTPRYLIKTRGQQVTLSCSPISGHRSVSWYQQTPGQGLQFLFEYFSETQRNKGNFPGRFSGRQFSNSRSEMNVSTLELGDSALYLCASSPPADRPEYFGPGTRLTVT.

J is TRBJ2-3 and V is TRBV7-9; a possible D gene is TRBD2 (5 bases). In germline, CDR1 is SEHNR, CDR2 FQNEAQ (reference sequence). The CDR3 is made up of 17 amino acids. V was cut by 0 bases and J by 2 bases, with 15 bases left in between. The CDR3 here is CASSLARLTEATDTQYF. The CDR3 coding sequence is TGTGCCAGCAGCTTAGCCCGACTAACGGAAGCCACAGATACGCAGTATTTT.

This clone has only one observation. The rearrangement joins TRBV11-2 to TRBJ2-2; possible D gene TRBD2, 7 bases. This CDR3 has 14 residues. The ends were cut back, 3 bases at V and 4 bases at J, with 9 bases in the middle. The germline gives CDR1 SGHAT, CDR2 FQNNGV. The CDR3 loop is CASSLGGPTGELFF. The CDR3 region has the DNA TGTGCCAGCAGCTTGGGGGGGCCCACCGGGGAGCTGTTTTTT.

The chain joins TRBV5-6 to TRBJ1-2; 9 bases match TRBD1. Germline V CDR1 and CDR2: SGHDT, YYEEEE. V was pared by 4 bases and J by 2 bases, with 6 bases of the junction left unmatched. The CDR3 contains 15 residues. In DNA form, the CDR3 reads TGTGCCAGCAGCGTGGCCGGGACAGGGAACTATGGCTACACCTTC. Amino acids: CASSVAGTGNYGYTF.

Note on this clone: At one end, the junction sequence differs from germline, possibly due to a read error. This chain links TRBV4-2 with TRBJ2-2; 14 nucleotides align to TRBD2. Germline-derived CDR1 and CDR2 are LGHNA and YNFKEQ. CDR3 size: 16 residues. The CDR3 sequence: CASSWAAMTSGGGLFF. The CDR3 DNA reads TGTGCCAGCAGTTGGGCTGCTATGACTAGCGGGGGGGGGCTGTTTTTT.

Here the CDR3 reads CASSPAAGNGYTF. CDR3 DNA sequence: TGTGCCAGCAGCCCCGCGGCGGGTAATGGCTACACCTTC. The J gene is TRBJ1-2, the V gene TRBV5-4, with no clear D. From germline, CDR1 is SGHNT and CDR2 YYREEE (reference sequence). The length of the CDR3 is 13 residues. The ends were cut back, 4 bases at V and 6 bases at J, with 13 bases in the middle.